The 31 T cell receptor beta chains below come from one sample, sequenced in a study of T cell responses to AZD1222 COVID-19 vaccine. This table comes from immunoSEQ multiplex PCR, and its TCRdb copy is limited to in-frame clones, with some not included. The sample gives 150,000 or so clones, approximately 90% of which show up once; approximately 1.2% is in the top ten. Sequences were derived from peripheral blood, sampled 28 days after the second AZD1222 dose. Source of these receptors: an adult who received the AZD1222 COVID-19 vaccine.

This chain links TRBV30 with TRBJ2-7; D is unresolved. V lost 0 bases to trimming and J lost 3 bases, with 3 bases between them. The germline V gene encodes CDR1 GTSNPN and CDR2 SVGIG (reference sequence). CDR3 length equals 11 residues. CDR3 loop: CAWSVSYEQYF. The CDR3 DNA reads TGTGCCTGGAGTGTAAGCTACGAGCAGTACTTC.

This chain connects TRBV2 to TRBJ1-1, with 8 bases lining up with TRBD1. CDR1 is SNHLY, CDR2 FYNNEI, per germline. V trimming: 7 bases; J trimming: 5 bases; junction bases outside the gene matches: 12. The CDR3 length is 15 residues. The CDR3 DNA follows: TGTGCCAGCACCGCAGGGGGCGCCCCGAGAACTGAAGCTTTCTTT. It yields the protein CASTAGGAPRTEAFF.

This sequence joins TRBV4-1 and TRBJ2-7; the D gene is possibly TRBD1 (6 bases). CDR1 MGHRA and CDR2 YSYEKL come from the germline V gene. Trimming removed 6 bases from V and 2 bases from J, with 17 bases in between. The CDR3 runs to 15 residues. CDR3 amino acids: CASSRMAGTTYEQYF. The CDR3 bases are TGCGCCAGCAGTCGGATGGCAGGGACAACCTACGAGCAGTACTTC.

The chain employs TRBV5-6 and TRBJ1-2, with D possibly being TRBD1 (5 bases). V dropped 0 bases and J dropped 5 bases, with 11 bases sitting between them. Germline CDR1 SGHDT, CDR2 YYEEEE. This CDR3 has 14 amino acids. CDR3 DNA sequence: TGTGCCAGCAGCTTGGTAGGGCCAGGGTATGGCTACACCTTC. It yields the protein CASSLVGPGYGYTF.

The rearrangement links TRBV15 to TRBJ1-5; D gene ambiguous. V dropped 8 bases and J dropped 6 bases, with 20 bases sitting between them. The CDR3 sequence is 15 residues long. The germline CDR1 and CDR2 sequences are LNHNV and YYDKDF (reference sequence). The CDR3, as DNA: TGTGCCACCTCGACTGGAGGGAGGTCGGGTCAGCCCCAGCATTTT. Encoded protein: CATSTGGRSGQPQHF.

The rearrangement uses TRBV5-4 and TRBJ1-1; tentatively, D is TRBD1 (5 bases). Germline CDR1 SGHNT, CDR2 YYREEE (reference sequence). The V end lost 4 bases, the J end lost 1 base, and 23 bases lay between the germline ends. The CDR3 is 18 amino acids. The CDR3 sequence: CASSREGLVSATNTEAFF. The CDR3 region has the DNA TGTGCCAGCAGCCGGGAGGGGTTAGTTTCGGCCACGAACACTGAAGCTTTCTTT.

The chain links TRBV2 to TRBJ2-3, with D possibly TRBD2 on 6 matching bases. This CDR3 spans 15 amino acids. Germline V gene lookup returns CDR1 SNHLY and CDR2 FYNNEI. The V and J ends lost 8 bases and 0 bases respectively, with 15 bases between them. CDR3 DNA sequence: TGTGCCAGCCTCTGGCGGGGACTTAGCACAGATACGCAGTATTTT. Its translation is CASLWRGLSTDTQYF.

The chain links TRBV15 to TRBJ2-1; TRBD1 matches at 7 bases. The CDR3 contains 15 residues. Germline V gene sequence: CDR1 LNHNV, CDR2 YYDKDF (reference sequence). The V and J ends lost 3 bases and 1 base, in that order; junction bases with no gene match: 3. Here the CDR3 reads CATSRLQGSYNEQFF. The CDR3 DNA reads as TGTGCCACCAGCAGGTTACAGGGGTCCTACAATGAGCAGTTCTTC.

Turning to this clone: Other nucleotide sequences from this sample produce the same CDR3. The chain employs TRBV14 and TRBJ1-1; no clear D gene. Germline values: CDR1 SGHDN, CDR2 FVKESK. The V end lost 5 bases, the J end lost 0 bases, and 7 bases lay between the germline ends. The CDR3 has 13 residues. The CDR3, as DNA: TGTGCCAGCAGCTTGACACTGAACACTGAAGCTTTCTTT. Translation gives CASSLTLNTEAFF. The full variable domain, in which reference TRBV14 and TRBJ1-1 provide the parts outside the CDR3, is EAGVTQFPSHSVIEKGQTVTLRCDPISGHDNLYWYRRVMGKEIKFLLHFVKESKQDESGMPNNRFLAERTGGTYSTLKVQPAELEDSGVYFCASSLTLNTEAFFGQGTRLTVV.

V and J are TRBV28 and TRBJ2-7; 7 bases align to TRBD1. Germline CDR1 MDHEN, CDR2 SYDVKM. The CDR3 totals 18 residues. Trimming took 4 bases from V and 3 from J; bases not matched to a gene: 18. The CDR3 nucleotides read TGTGCCAGCAGTTCCCTGGTGGTTAAGGGGACAGACCTCTACGAGCAGTACTTC. This codes for CASSSLVVKGTDLYEQYF. Together with reference TRBV28 and TRBJ2-7, the CDR3 gives the full variable domain: DVKVTQSSRYLVKRTGEKVFLECVQDMDHENMFWYRQDPGLGLRLIYFSYDVKMKEKGDIPEGYSVSREKKERFSLILESASTNQTSMYLCASSSLVVKGTDLYEQYFGPGTRLTVT.

V gene TRBV4-2 combines with J gene TRBJ1-2; 7 positions match TRBD1. The CDR3 totals 14 residues. The V segment lost 2 bases and the J segment 8 bases; nucleotides outside the gene matches: 8. In germline, CDR1 is LGHNA, CDR2 YNFKEQ. The CDR3: CASSQNRGREGYTF. Here the CDR3 DNA reads TGTGCCAGCAGCCAAAACAGGGGTAGAGAAGGCTACACCTTC.

The chain's CDR3 is CSVEGDRNYGYTF. CDR3 coding DNA: TGCAGCGTTGAGGGGGACCGGAACTATGGCTACACCTTC. V is TRBV29-1 and J is TRBJ1-2; possible D gene TRBD1, 5 bases. The CDR3 contains 13 residues. Trimming took 3 bases from V and 2 from J, leaving 10 bases between them. CDR1 and CDR2 from the germline V gene are SQVTM and ANQGSEA. The whole variable domain, filled in from reference TRBV29-1 and TRBJ1-2, reads SAVISQKPSRDICQRGTSLTIQCQVDSQVTMMFWYRQQPGQSLTLIATANQGSEATYESGFVIDKFPISRPNLTFSTLTVSNMSPEDSSIYLCSVEGDRNYGYTFGSGTRLTVV.

This chain joins TRBV7-9 and TRBJ2-2; D uncertain. The CDR3 totals 11 residues. Trimming stripped 2 bases from V and 9 bases from J, with 4 bases between. Germline V gives CDR1 SEHNR, CDR2 FQNEAQ (reference sequence). The CDR3 loop reads CASSLQWELFF. The CDR3, as DNA: TGTGCCAGCAGCTTACAATGGGAGCTGTTTTTT.

The CDR3 here is CASSKGQGGGYTF. For the CDR3, the DNA is TGTGCCAGCAGCAAGGGACAGGGTGGGGGCTACACCTTC. This chain connects TRBV7-6 to TRBJ1-2, with 9 bases identical to TRBD1. CDR1 and CDR2 from the germline V gene are SGHVS and FNYEAQ. The J segment lost 8 bases and the V segment lost 5 bases, leaving 6 bases of the junction unmatched. CDR3 length equals 13 residues.

The chain carries TRBV9 and TRBJ2-7; D perhaps matches TRBD2 (6 bases). V gave up 3 bases and J gave up 0 bases, with 16 bases separating them. The CDR3 loop spans 16 amino acids. The germline V gene encodes CDR1 SGDLS and CDR2 YYNGEE. In DNA, the CDR3 is TGTGCCAGCAGCGCGACCCCCGCGACTAGCTCCTACGAGCAGTACTTC. Protein sequence: CASSATPATSSYEQYF. Variable domain in full (rest from reference TRBV9 and TRBJ2-7): DSGVTQTPKHLITATGQRVTLRCSPRSGDLSVYWYQQSLDQGLQFLIQYYNGEERAKGNILERFSAQQFPDLHSELNLSSLELGDSALYFCASSATPATSSYEQYFGPGTRLTVT.

The chain is built from TRBV28 and TRBJ2-1, with 11 bases that match TRBD2. Unmatched junction bases numbered 9, after V lost 5 bases and J lost 3 bases. The CDR3 sequence is 17 residues long. Germline V gives CDR1 MDHEN, CDR2 SYDVKM. The DNA of the CDR3 is TGTGCCAGCAGTCTCACTCCGGGACTAGCGGACTACAATGAGCAGTTCTTC. Residues: CASSLTPGLADYNEQFF.

The rearrangement joins TRBV2 to TRBJ2-7, with a possible D match to TRBD1 (5 bases). The V gene lost 6 bases and the J gene lost 0 bases, with 15 bases spanning the gap. The CDR3 runs to 15 residues. Germline V gene lookup returns CDR1 SNHLY and CDR2 FYNNEI. CDR3 amino acids: CASSALDTHSYEQYF. The CDR3 DNA follows: TGTGCCAGCAGCGCCCTGGACACCCACTCCTACGAGCAGTACTTC.

The rearrangement links TRBV7-9 to TRBJ1-6; 8 nucleotides agree with TRBD1. J gave up 8 bases and V 6 bases, and 6 bases lay outside the gene matches. The CDR3 is made up of 14 amino acids. CDR1 is SEHNR, CDR2 FQNEAQ, per germline (reference sequence). The CDR3 DNA follows: TGTGCCAGCAGGCGGACAGGGAGGGATTCACCCCTCCACTTT. This translates into CASRRTGRDSPLHF.

In its sample, this clone was seen once. This chain joins TRBV7-2 and TRBJ1-4, with 7 bases that match TRBD1. J gave up 8 bases and V 5 bases, and 11 bases lay outside the gene matches. The CDR3 is made up of 15 amino acids. Germline CDR1 SGHTA, CDR2 FQGNSA. The CDR3 is CASSPGAAQGEKLFF. CDR3 nucleotides: TGTGCCAGCAGCCCCGGGGCAGCACAGGGGGAAAAACTGTTTTTT.

In its sample, this clone was seen a few times. The chain combines TRBV28 with TRBJ1-2; the match to TRBD1 covers 8 bases. The germline CDR1 and CDR2 sequences are MDHEN and SYDVKM. The CDR3 runs to 15 residues. The V segment lost 4 bases and the J segment 3 bases; nucleotides outside the gene matches: 7. In DNA, the CDR3 is TGTGCCAGCAGTTCTTGGACAGGGTTAGACTATGGCTACACCTTC. Protein: CASSSWTGLDYGYTF.

The rearrangement uses TRBV5-4 and TRBJ1-6; D is uncertain. There are 15 residues in the CDR3. With 0 bases removed from V and 0 bases from J, the gap between germline ends came to 4 bases. Germline CDR1 reads SGHNT; CDR2 reads YYREEE (reference sequence). CDR3 bases: TGTGCCAGCAGCTTGGGCAGCTCCTATAATTCACCCCTCCACTTT. Its translation: CASSLGSSYNSPLHF.

This clone has a single count. The gene calls are TRBV6-5 and TRBJ1-1; tentatively, D is TRBD1 (6 bases). Looked up from germline, CDR1 is MNHEY and CDR2 is SVGAGI. CDR3 length: 15 amino acids. V gave up 4 bases and J gave up 2 bases, with 14 bases separating them. CDR3 sequence reads: CASSFSGARNTEAFF. As DNA, the CDR3 is TGTGCCAGCAGTTTCTCAGGGGCTAGAAACACTGAAGCTTTCTTT.

J is TRBJ2-7 and V is TRBV30; D perhaps matches TRBD2 (7 bases). CDR1 and CDR2 from the germline V gene are GTSNPN and SVGIG (reference sequence). The CDR3 loop spans 16 amino acids. The V end was cut by 0 bases, the J end by 2 bases, with 17 bases between. The CDR3 reads CAWSVLPGGLTYEQYF. CDR3 nucleotide sequence: TGTGCCTGGAGTGTACTCCCCGGGGGGCTTACCTACGAGCAGTACTTC.

The V and J genes are TRBV15 and TRBJ2-3; 10 positions agree with TRBD2. This CDR3 is built from 20 residues. V lost 0 bases, J lost 1 base, and 13 bases stayed unmatched. Per germline, CDR1 LNHNV and CDR2 YYDKDF (reference sequence). The CDR3 bases are TGTGCCACCAGCAGAGATCCCCCACTACTAGCGGGGTGGGGCACAGATACGCAGTATTTT. Its protein is CATSRDPPLLAGWGTDTQYF.

The chain employs TRBV3-1 (or the pseudogene TRBV3-2) and TRBJ1-5; tentative D call: TRBD1 (5 bases). The V end lost 1 base, the J end lost 6 bases, and 10 bases lay between the germline ends. The CDR3 extends over 14 amino acids. Looked up from germline, CDR1 is LGHDT and CDR2 is YNNKEL (reference sequence). The CDR3 is CASSQGQRGQPQHF. The CDR3, as DNA: TGTGCCAGCAGCCAAGGACAGAGGGGTCAGCCCCAGCATTTT.

The chain employs TRBV4-2 and TRBJ2-5; possibly TRBD1 or TRBD2 for D (5 bases each). V lost 0 bases and J 5 bases, leaving 16 bases between the germline ends. Per germline, CDR1 LGHNA and CDR2 YNFKEQ. CDR3 size: 16 residues. CDR3 region: CASSQDLLPWGETQYF. CDR3 bases: TGTGCCAGCAGCCAAGATCTCCTGCCATGGGGGGAGACCCAGTACTTC.

The chain carries TRBV18 and TRBJ2-7, with D hard to call. The V end was cut by 2 bases, the J end by 3 bases, with 11 bases between. This CDR3 contains 14 residues. Germline V gene sequence: CDR1 KGHSH, CDR2 LQKENI. CDR3 sequence reads: CASSPGAEDYEQYF. CDR3 in DNA: TGTGCCAGCTCACCAGGTGCAGAGGACTACGAGCAGTACTTC.

The V gene is TRBV3-1 (or the pseudogene TRBV3-2), the J gene TRBJ1-4; tentatively, D is TRBD1 (5 bases). V was clipped by 4 bases and J by 5 bases, with 14 bases between them. This CDR3 is 15 amino acids long. Germline loops: CDR1 LGHDT, CDR2 YNNKEL (reference sequence). The CDR3 sequence is CASSRGRRINEKLFF. CDR3 bases: TGTGCCAGCAGCCGGGGACGCAGGATCAATGAAAAACTGTTTTTT.

V and J are TRBV11-2 and TRBJ2-6; D is unclear. The CDR3 is made up of 16 amino acids. Trimming removed 4 bases from V and 0 bases from J, with 10 bases in between. CDR1 and CDR2 (germline): SGHAT, FQNNGV. The CDR3 DNA follows: TGTGCCAGCAGCTCCCCCCTCATCTCTGGGGCCAACGTCCTGACTTTC. Amino acid sequence: CASSSPLISGANVLTF.

The chain uses TRBV5-8 and TRBJ2-7; either TRBD1 or TRBD2 may supply D (6 bases each). The CDR3 is 13 amino acids. Trimming pared 3 bases from V and 5 bases from J, leaving 12 bases between. CDR1 and CDR2 from the germline V gene are SGHTS and YDEGEE. The CDR3 reads CASSWGRGDEQYF. CDR3 nucleotides: TGTGCCAGCAGCTGGGGGCGGGGAGACGAGCAGTACTTC.

The rearrangement links TRBV6-5 to TRBJ1-2; D not certain. Trimming took off 4 bases at V and 7 bases at J, with 19 bases between the two ends. The germline CDR1 and CDR2 sequences are MNHEY and SVGAGI. The CDR3 is 15 residues long. CDR3: CASSSPHTDLAGYTF. The CDR3, as DNA: TGTGCCAGCAGTTCGCCCCACACGGACCTGGCTGGCTACACCTTC.